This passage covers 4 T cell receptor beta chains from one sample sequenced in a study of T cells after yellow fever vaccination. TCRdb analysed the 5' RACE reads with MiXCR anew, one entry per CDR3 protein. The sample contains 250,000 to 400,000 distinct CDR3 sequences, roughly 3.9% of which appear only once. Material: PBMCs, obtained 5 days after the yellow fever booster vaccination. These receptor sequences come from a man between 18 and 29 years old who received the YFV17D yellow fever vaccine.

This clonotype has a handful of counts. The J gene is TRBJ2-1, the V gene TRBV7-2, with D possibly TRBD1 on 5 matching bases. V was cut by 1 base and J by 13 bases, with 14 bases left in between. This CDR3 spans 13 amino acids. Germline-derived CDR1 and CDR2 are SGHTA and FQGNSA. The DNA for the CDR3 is TGTGCCAGCAGCTTAGGGCCGATGGGGCGACAGTTCTTC. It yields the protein CASSLGPMGRQFF.

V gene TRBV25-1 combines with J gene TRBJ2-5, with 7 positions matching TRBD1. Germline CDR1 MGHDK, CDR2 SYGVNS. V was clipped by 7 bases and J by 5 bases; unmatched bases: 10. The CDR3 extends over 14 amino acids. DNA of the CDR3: TGTGCCAGCACTTACTACGGACAGGCCGAGACCCAGTACTTC. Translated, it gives CASTYYGQAETQYF.

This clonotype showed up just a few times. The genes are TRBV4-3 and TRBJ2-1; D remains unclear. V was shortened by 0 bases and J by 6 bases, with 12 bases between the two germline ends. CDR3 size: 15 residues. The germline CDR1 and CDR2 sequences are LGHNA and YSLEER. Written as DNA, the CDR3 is TGCGCCAGCAGCCAAGAAAGGGCTAGTGTCAATGAGCAGTTCTTC. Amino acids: CASSQERASVNEQFF.

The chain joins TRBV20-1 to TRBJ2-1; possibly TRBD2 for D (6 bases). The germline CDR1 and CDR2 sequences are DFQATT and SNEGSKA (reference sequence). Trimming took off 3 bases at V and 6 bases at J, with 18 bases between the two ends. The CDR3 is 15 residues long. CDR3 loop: CSASKPSGPVNEQFF. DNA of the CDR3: TGCAGTGCTAGCAAGCCCAGCGGGCCAGTCAATGAGCAGTTCTTC.